A single sample gave rise to the 11 T cell receptor beta chains below, sequenced in a study of shared clonotypes between healthy human individuals. This table comes from immunoSEQ multiplex PCR, and its TCRdb copy is limited to in-frame clones, with some not included. The table records 400,000 to 600,000 clones, about 85% of them present only once. The sample consisted of PBMCs. The receptor source for this set is a woman in her thirties or forties in good health. Some clones in this sample may be carry-over from other donors' samples.

The chain is built from TRBV27 and TRBJ1-5; TRBD1 matches 7 bases. CDR3 length: 16 amino acids. V trimming: 0 bases; J trimming: 4 bases; junction bases outside the gene matches: 6. Germline V lookup: CDR1 MNHEY, CDR2 SMNVEV (reference sequence). This CDR3 reads CASSLSGGTANQPQHF. The CDR3 region has the DNA TGTGCCAGCAGTTTATCGGGGGGGACAGCTAATCAGCCCCAGCATTTT.

This sequence joins TRBV28 and TRBJ1-5, with D unresolved. Germline CDR1 is MDHEN and CDR2 is SYDVKM. The length of the CDR3 is 14 residues. V shed 6 bases and J shed 0 bases, with 9 bases lying between them. CDR3 amino acids: CASRNRISNQPQHF. CDR3 nucleotides: TGTGCCAGCAGGAACCGGATTAGCAATCAGCCCCAGCATTTT.

This clone has just one count. The V call is TRBV15, the J call TRBJ1-4; possibly TRBD1 for D (5 bases). Germline CDR1 LNHNV, CDR2 YYDKDF (reference sequence). The CDR3 runs to 15 residues. Deletions cut 1 base from V and 7 bases from J, with 13 bases between. The CDR3 sequence is CATSRGTSPSEKLFF. In DNA form, the CDR3 reads TGTGCCACCAGCAGAGGGACATCGCCGTCTGAAAAACTGTTTTTT. The full variable domain, with the rest looked up from reference TRBV15 and TRBJ1-4, is DAMVIQNPRYQVTQFGKPVTLSCSQTLNHNVMYWYQQKSSQAPKLLFHYYDKDFNNEADTPDNFQSRRPNTSFCFLDIRSPGLGDTAMYLCATSRGTSPSEKLFFGSGTQLSVL.

Turning to this clone: At the DNA level, this CDR3 is encoded by other sequences in the same sample as well. This chain joins TRBV19 and TRBJ1-5; no definite D call. This CDR3 region has 13 residues. The V end was cut by 3 bases, the J end by 5 bases, with 8 bases between. Germline V gives CDR1 LNHDA, CDR2 SQIVND (reference sequence). This CDR3 is CASSIGGDQPQHF. The DNA of the CDR3 is TGTGCCAGTAGTATTGGCGGAGATCAGCCCCAGCATTTT.

The chain is built from TRBV25-1 and TRBJ2-3; 10 positions match TRBD2. The CDR3 sequence is 15 residues long. The ends lost 6 bases at V and 0 bases at J; junction bases unmatched: 3. Germline assignment: CDR1 MGHDK and CDR2 SYGVNS. The CDR3 here is CASSELAGSTDTQYF. In DNA form, the CDR3 reads TGTGCCAGCAGCGAACTAGCGGGGAGCACAGATACGCAGTATTTT.

This chain links TRBV9 with TRBJ2-3; 9 bases agree with TRBD1. Germline V CDR1 and CDR2: SGDLS, YYNGEE. This CDR3 comprises 15 residues. J was trimmed by 5 bases and V by 2 bases; bases with no gene match: 6. The DNA for the CDR3 is TGTGCCAGCAGCGTGGGGACAGGGTTGAGAGATACGCAGTATTTT. As protein: CASSVGTGLRDTQYF.

The chain couples TRBV7-6 to TRBJ2-1, with TRBD2 as a possible D gene (6 bases). The CDR3 runs to 14 residues. Trimming removed 4 bases at V and 9 bases at J, with 16 bases between. The V gene's germline CDR1 is SGHVS and CDR2 FNYEAQ. The CDR3 region has the DNA TGTGCCAGCAGCTATCGGAAGGTCGGGGGTGAGCAGTTCTTC. Translating gives CASSYRKVGGEQFF.

The V call is TRBV18, the J call TRBJ1-5; no definite D call. The CDR3 extends over 13 amino acids. Germline loops: CDR1 KGHSH, CDR2 LQKENI. With 4 bases removed from V and 8 bases from J, the gap between germline ends came to 12 bases. In DNA form, the CDR3 reads TGTGCCAGCTCACAGAAGGGAGAGGAGCCCCAGCATTTT. Its translation: CASSQKGEEPQHF.

This chain links TRBV28 with TRBJ2-7; D remains unclear. The V gene lost 5 bases and the J gene lost 0 bases, with 11 bases spanning the gap. Germline V gene data show CDR1 as MDHEN and CDR2 as SYDVKM. The CDR3 length is 14 residues. The CDR3 DNA follows: TGTGCCAGCAGTACTCCGGCACCCTCCTACGAGCAGTACTTC. Translation gives CASSTPAPSYEQYF.

The V call is TRBV28, the J call TRBJ2-7, with 13 bases aligning to TRBD2. Unmatched junction bases numbered 3, after V lost 7 bases and J lost 0 bases. The CDR3 totals 15 residues. The germline gives CDR1 MDHEN, CDR2 SYDVKM. CDR3 sequence reads: CASKLAGGTSYEQYF. As DNA, the CDR3 is TGTGCCAGCAAACTAGCGGGAGGGACCTCCTACGAGCAGTACTTC.

Regarding this clone: The same CDR3 arises from other DNA sequences in this sample as well. V is TRBV29-1 and J is TRBJ2-1, with TRBD1 matching 7 bases. This CDR3 is 13 amino acids long. Germline lookup yields CDR1 SQVTM and CDR2 ANQGSEA. With V trimmed by 4 bases and J by 2 bases, 2 bases remained unmatched. The CDR3 reads CSVGQGAYNEQFF. The CDR3 DNA reads TGCAGCGTTGGGCAGGGGGCCTACAATGAGCAGTTCTTC.